These T cell receptor beta chains were read from a single sample in a study of radiation and T cells in renal cell carcinoma. Produced via immunoSEQ multiplex PCR; TCRdb's table is partial and in-frame only. The sample comprises 150,000 or so clones, about 87% of which are singletons, and roughly 4.1% rests with the top ten. This specimen consisted of blood, obtained from a patient whose treatment included radiotherapy and nephrectomy. All receptors come from a woman in her 70s with renal cell carcinoma. Each CDR3 is given with its conserved first and last residue. A D gene is named only where the DNA matches it firmly. Clone size, where shown, is once, few, many, or a class for clones that have expanded.

TRBV7-6,TRBD2,-,TRBJ2-3,CASSLGLEADTQYF,TGTGCCAGCAGTTTGGGACTAGAGGCAGATACGCAGTATTTT
TRBV6-1,-,-,TRBJ2-5,CASSEGKSGTQYF,TGTGCCAGCAGTGAAGGTAAAAGCGGGACCCAGTACTTC
TRBV29-1,TRBD1,-,TRBJ2-4,CSIRDRDPKNIQYF,TGCAGCATCCGGGACAGGGACCCCAAAAACATTCAGTACTTC
TRBV11-1,TRBD1,-,TRBJ2-1,CASSINRGRANEQFF,TGTGCCAGCAGCATCAACAGGGGGCGGGCCAATGAGCAGTTCTTC
TRBV7-2,-,once,TRBJ2-4,CASSEFSLGAKNIQYF,TGTGCCAGCAGCGAATTTTCGCTCGGGGCCAAAAACATTCAGTACTTC
TRBV7-3,TRBD2,-,TRBJ2-7,CASSFGGGTSYEQYF,TGTGCCAGCAGCTTCGGCGGGGGGACCTCCTACGAGCAGTACTTC
TRBV11-2,-,-,TRBJ2-1,CASSRGTTNEQFF,TGTGCCAGCAGCCGGGGGACCACCAATGAGCAGTTCTTC
TRBV2,TRBD2,-,TRBJ2-3,CASILRWRGDVSTDTQYF,TGTGCCAGCATCCTGCGATGGCGGGGGGACGTGAGCACAGATACGCAGTATTTT
TRBV23-1,-,-,TRBJ1-5,CATPRENQPQHF,TGCGCCACCCCCCGGGAGAATCAGCCCCAGCATTTT
TRBV30,-,-,TRBJ1-3,CAWKARSGNTIYF,TGTGCCTGGAAGGCCCGCTCTGGAAACACCATATATTTT
TRBV19,-,-,TRBJ1-1,CASSIDTQGNTEAFF,TGTGCCAGTAGTATAGACACACAGGGGAACACTGAAGCTTTCTTT
TRBV18,-,-,TRBJ1-1,CASSPPAGSTEAFF,TGTGCCAGCTCACCACCAGCAGGGTCCACTGAAGCTTTCTTT
TRBV7-8,TRBD2,-,TRBJ2-2,CASSEAGTHTGELFF,TGTGCCAGCAGCGAAGCGGGGACCCACACCGGGGAGCTGTTTTTT
TRBV18,TRBD2,-,TRBJ2-2,CASSPPSGGQNTGELFF,TGTGCCAGCTCACCACCTAGCGGGGGACAGAACACCGGGGAGCTGTTTTTT
TRBV19,-,-,TRBJ1-2,CASSKVNYGYTF,TGTGCCAGTAGTAAGGTTAACTATGGCTACACCTTC
TRBV28,-,-,TRBJ2-5,CASTGRETQYF,TGTGCCAGCACCGGCCGCGAGACCCAGTACTTC
TRBV15,TRBD1,-,TRBJ2-5,CATSRVGTAETQYF,TGTGCCACCAGCAGAGTGGGGACAGCCGAGACCCAGTACTTC
TRBV19,-,-,TRBJ1-5,CASSTQGGGGQPQHF,TGTGCCAGTAGTACCCAAGGCGGGGGCGGTCAGCCCCAGCATTTT
TRBV11-2,-,-,TRBJ2-1,CASSLSIGPRNEQFF,TGTGCCAGCAGCTTATCTATTGGACCGCGCAATGAGCAGTTCTTC
TRBV4-3,-,-,TRBJ1-4,CASSQDPGTNEKLFF,TGCGCCAGCAGCCAAGATCCGGGAACTAATGAAAAACTGTTTTTT
TRBV6-5,-,-,TRBJ2-7,CASSYSSAATYEQYF,TGTGCCAGCAGTTACTCGAGCGCAGCGACCTACGAGCAGTACTTC
TRBV7-3,-,-,TRBJ1-4,CASSPNGMGGEKLFF,TGTGCCAGCAGCCCGAATGGCATGGGGGGTGAAAAACTGTTTTTT
TRBV5-1,TRBD1,once,TRBJ2-5,CASRSDRGQETQYF,TGCGCCAGCAGATCCGACAGGGGCCAAGAGACCCAGTACTTC
TRBV30,-,once,TRBJ1-4,CAWSVSATNEKLFF,TGTGCCTGGAGTGTGTCTGCAACTAATGAAAAACTGTTTTTT
TRBV6-5,TRBD2,-,TRBJ2-1,CASSYPSGGASNEQFF,TGTGCCAGCAGTTACCCTAGCGGGGGGGCTAGCAATGAGCAGTTCTTC
TRBV5-4,-,-,TRBJ1-5,CASSLAGGNQPQHF,TGTGCCAGCAGCTTGGCAGGGGGCAATCAGCCCCAGCATTTT
TRBV30,TRBD1,-,TRBJ1-6,CAWSVGGTGGLSNHF,TGTGCCTGGAGTGTAGGAGGGACAGGGGGCCTATCTAACCACTTT
TRBV9,-,-,TRBJ2-5,CASSVAPASETQYF,TGTGCCAGCAGCGTAGCTCCGGCGTCAGAGACCCAGTACTTC
TRBV28,-,once,TRBJ2-7,CASSSPDERKQYF,TGTGCCAGCAGTTCTCCCGACGAGAGGAAGCAGTACTTC
TRBV28,-,-,TRBJ1-6,CASSHRPYSPLHF,TGTGCCAGCAGTCACAGACCTTATTCACCCCTCCACTTT
TRBV4-2,-,-,TRBJ1-2,CASSQEFQGGYTF,TGTGCCAGCAGCCAAGAATTTCAGGGTGGCTACACCTTC
TRBV23-1,TRBD1,-,TRBJ1-5,CASSQRGTGGNQPQHF,TGCGCCAGCAGTCAACGAGGGACAGGCGGCAATCAGCCCCAGCATTTT
TRBV5-1,-,-,TRBJ2-2,CASSLRAGNTGELFF,TGCGCCAGCAGCTTGCGGGCGGGCAACACCGGGGAGCTGTTTTTT
TRBV28,TRBD1,once,TRBJ2-3,CASSFLSGGADTQYF,TGTGCCAGCAGTTTCCTATCAGGGGGCGCAGATACGCAGTATTTT
TRBV6-1,-,once,TRBJ1-3,CASSEAQGISSGNTIYF,TGTGCCAGCAGTGAAGCGCAAGGTATTTCCTCTGGAAACACCATATATTTT
TRBV10-3,-,-,TRBJ2-4,CAISSTEAKNIQYF,TGTGCCATCAGCAGCACAGAGGCCAAAAACATTCAGTACTTC
TRBV6-6,-,few,TRBJ1-1,CASSYITGLSEAFF,TGTGCCAGCAGTTACATAACCGGACTCAGTGAAGCTTTCTTT
TRBV6-6,-,-,TRBJ2-1,CASRSPLNEQFF,TGTGCCAGCAGGTCCCCCCTCAATGAGCAGTTCTTC